These 12 T cell receptor beta chains were sequenced from one sample in a study of shared clonotypes between healthy human individuals. Assay used: immunoSEQ multiplex PCR; TCRdb lists only in-frame clones, some missing. Of over 150,000 clones detected, about 68% appear once; the ten largest clones hold about 10%. Sequenced input: memory CD4+ T cells sorted from blood. Stated subset: CD45RA-negative fraction. The source is a man aged 30 to 39 in good health.

The chain couples TRBV18 to TRBJ1-1, with 7 bases matching TRBD1. With 2 bases clipped from V and 4 bases from J, the junction kept 4 bases outside the gene matches. CDR1 is KGHSH, CDR2 LQKENI, per germline. The CDR3 consists of 14 residues. The CDR3 loop is CASSPDREATEAFF. The CDR3 DNA is TGTGCCAGCTCACCAGACAGGGAAGCCACTGAAGCTTTCTTT. The full variable domain, completed using reference TRBV18 and TRBJ1-1, is NAGVMQNPRHLVRRRGQEARLRCSPMKGHSHVYWYRQLPEEGLKFMVYLQKENIIDESGMPKERFSAEFPKEGPSILRIQQVVRGDSAAYFCASSPDREATEAFFGQGTRLTVV.

This sequence joins TRBV10-3 and TRBJ1-5, with TRBD1 matching 7 bases. V was pared by 6 bases and J by 2 bases, with 4 bases of the junction left unmatched. Per the germline V gene, CDR1 is ENHRY and CDR2 is SYGVKD. The CDR3 consists of 14 residues. The DNA of the CDR3 is TGTGCCATCAGAACAGGGGATGGCAATCAGCCCCAGCATTTT. Protein: CAIRTGDGNQPQHF.

The J gene is TRBJ2-3, the V gene TRBV5-1; perhaps TRBD1 as D (6 bases). Germline lookup yields CDR1 SGHRS and CDR2 YFSETQ. The CDR3 length is 15 residues. V was clipped by 4 bases and J by 3 bases, with 15 bases between them. DNA for the CDR3: TGCGCCAGCAGCGCATCTACAGGGTCGACAGATACGCAGTATTTT. Translating gives CASSASTGSTDTQYF.

The chain carries TRBV20-1 and TRBJ1-1; TRBD1 might be the D (5 bases). With 4 bases removed from V and 6 bases from J, the gap between germline ends came to 9 bases. In germline, CDR1 is DFQATT, CDR2 SNEGSKA (reference sequence). The CDR3 spans 11 residues. CDR3 coding DNA: TGCAGTGCTATTCGAGGGGCTGAAGCTTTCTTT. It yields the protein CSAIRGAEAFF.

DNA for the CDR3: TGTGCCAGCAGCTTAGGGGTGGGAGGGCCTATGGATGAGCAGTTCTTC. Translating it yields CASSLGVGGPMDEQFF. The rearrangement joins TRBV11-2 to TRBJ2-1, with TRBD2 identical over 7 bases. The germline V gene encodes CDR1 SGHAT and CDR2 FQNNGV. This CDR3 region has 16 residues. Trimming removed 1 base from V and 8 bases from J; junction bases left unmatched: 11. Complete variable domain (other parts from reference TRBV11-2 and TRBJ2-1): EAGVAQSPRYKIIEKRQSVAFWCNPISGHATLYWYQQILGQGPKLLIQFQNNGVVDDSQLPKDRFSAERLKGVDSTLKIQPAKLEDSAVYLCASSLGVGGPMDEQFFGPGTRLTVL.

The chain combines TRBV28 with TRBJ1-4; possibly TRBD1 for D (5 bases). Germline values: CDR1 MDHEN, CDR2 SYDVKM. This CDR3 has 16 amino acids. V shed 6 bases and J shed 0 bases, with 14 bases lying between them. The CDR3 protein is CASSPDSLATNEKLFF. CDR3 nucleotide sequence: TGTGCCAGCAGCCCTGACAGTCTTGCAACTAATGAAAAACTGTTTTTT.

This sequence joins TRBV5-1 and TRBJ1-2; D gene uncertain. The CDR3 length is 13 residues. Between the trimmed V and J ends, which lost 7 bases and 4 bases, there was a span of 14 bases. Germline CDR1 is SGHRS and CDR2 is YFSETQ. As DNA, the CDR3 is TGCGCCAGCGAAGCAACGGGCGGCTATGGCTACACCTTC. Amino acid sequence: CASEATGGYGYTF. Supplemented by reference TRBV5-1 and TRBJ1-2, the full variable domain reads KAGVTQTPRYLIKTRGQQVTLSCSPISGHRSVSWYQQTPGQGLQFLFEYFSETQRNKGNFPGRFSGRQFSNSRSEMNVSTLELGDSALYLCASEATGGYGYTFGSGTRLTVV.

V gene TRBV27 combines with J gene TRBJ2-7, with TRBD1 matching over 8 bases. J lost 0 bases, V lost 6 bases, and 7 bases had no gene match. The CDR3 contains 15 residues. Per germline, CDR1 MNHEY and CDR2 SMNVEV (reference sequence). This CDR3 reads CASRFGTGTSYEQYF. The CDR3 DNA reads TGTGCCAGCAGATTCGGGACAGGTACCTCCTACGAGCAGTACTTC.

By sample fraction, this clone is medium-sized. The rearrangement uses TRBV6-1 and TRBJ1-1; tentative D call: TRBD1 (5 bases). V gave up 8 bases and J gave up 0 bases, with 13 bases separating them. Germline loops: CDR1 MNHNS, CDR2 SASEGT. The CDR3 has 14 residues. This CDR3 is CASVKTEVNTEAFF. CDR3 DNA sequence: TGTGCCAGCGTGAAGACAGAGGTGAACACTGAAGCTTTCTTT.

The chain employs TRBV28 and TRBJ1-2; D remains ambiguous. The CDR3 has 11 residues. Germline CDR1 reads MDHEN; CDR2 reads SYDVKM. Trimming pared 6 bases from V and 8 bases from J, leaving 10 bases between. CDR3 in amino acids: CASSSSWGYTF. The CDR3 DNA sequence: TGTGCCAGCAGCTCCTCCTGGGGCTACACCTTC.

The chain links TRBV7-6 to TRBJ2-5; 9 positions match TRBD1. V shed 7 bases, J shed 3 bases, and the junction held 6 bases outside the gene matches. The CDR3 loop spans 14 amino acids. Germline values: CDR1 SGHVS, CDR2 FNYEAQ. CDR3 residues: CASKLTGGEETQYF. The CDR3 nucleotides are TGTGCCAGCAAGTTAACAGGGGGCGAAGAGACCCAGTACTTC.

The chain uses TRBV27 and TRBJ2-3; 8 bases agree with TRBD1. J lost 1 base, V lost 8 bases, and 5 bases had no gene match. Germline V gene data show CDR1 as MNHEY and CDR2 as SMNVEV (reference sequence). The CDR3 covers 14 residues. CDR3: CASGQGQGTDTQYF. As DNA, the CDR3 is TGTGCCAGCGGCCAGGGACAGGGCACAGATACGCAGTATTTT.